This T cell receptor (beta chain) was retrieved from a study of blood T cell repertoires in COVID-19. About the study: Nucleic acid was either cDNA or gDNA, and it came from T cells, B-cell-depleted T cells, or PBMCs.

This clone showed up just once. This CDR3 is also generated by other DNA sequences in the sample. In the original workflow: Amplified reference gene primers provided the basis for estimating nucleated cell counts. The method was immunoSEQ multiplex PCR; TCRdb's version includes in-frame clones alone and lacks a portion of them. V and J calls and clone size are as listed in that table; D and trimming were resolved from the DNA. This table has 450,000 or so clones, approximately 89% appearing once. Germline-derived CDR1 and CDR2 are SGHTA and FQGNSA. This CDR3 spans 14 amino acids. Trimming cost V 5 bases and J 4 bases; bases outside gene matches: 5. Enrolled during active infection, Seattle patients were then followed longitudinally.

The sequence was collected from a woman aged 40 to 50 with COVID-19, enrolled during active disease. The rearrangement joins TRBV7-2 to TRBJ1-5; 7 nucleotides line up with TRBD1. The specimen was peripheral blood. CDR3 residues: CASSRDRVNQPQHF. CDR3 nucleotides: TGTGCCAGCAGCCGCGACAGGGTGAATCAGCCCCAGCATTTT.